The present entry profiles one T cell receptor beta chain with its context. The antigen it recognizes is unknown. These data originate in a study of T cells expressing NK-cell markers (dated by TCRdb to about 2020). With respect to the entire study: Three sorted T-cell subsets (CD3+CD56+NKG2C+, CD3+CD56+NKG2C- and CD3+CD56-NKG2C+) from fewer than 10 donors had their TCR beta-chain repertoires profiled. Seven of the eight sequenced donors were HCMV-seropositive and one was HCMV-seronegative. Randomly selected healthy volunteers, three men and five women, were used as the eight sequenced donors. The libraries were sequenced on Illumina HiSeq 2000/2500, MiSeq or NextSeq, producing 2 x 150 bp reads.

HCMV-specific IgG was detected in serum with a commercial ELISA kit to determine HCMV serostatus. Ficoll density gradient centrifugation was used to isolate peripheral blood mononuclear cells from blood. The CDR3 starts with the cysteine, ends with the phenylalanine, and has 14 residues. There is no recorded DNA. CDR1 is given as SGHRS and CDR2 as YFSETQ, both from the germline V gene. The paper as a whole reports these results and caveats: Whether the expanded NKG2C-expressing T cell clones were specific for HCMV antigens was left unclear. For roughly six donors, the dominant CD3+CD56+NKG2C+ clonotypes were among the top 10 CD8+ clonotypes and accounted for roughly 1.0-8% of CD8+ T cells. Those dominant clonotypes were again the most abundant among CD3+CD56-NKG2C+ cells in a handful of donors, at roughly 25-60.1%.

Sequenced on an Illumina HiSeq 2000. The TCR beta cDNA libraries were made using 5'RACE template switching, a step that added both a universal primer site and unique molecular identifiers. cDNA synthesis was primed from the TCR beta constant segment, followed by two successive PCR amplification steps. In the paper's pipeline: Reads were demultiplexed and grouped by UMI with MIGEC, and clonotypes were assembled and quantified with MiTCR. Only TCR cDNA sequences supported by at least two reads were kept to exclude erroneous sequences. The tcR package was used for downstream repertoire analysis, and clonotypes were matched between fractions using CDR3 nucleotide sequence together with V segment. Antigen specificity was annotated against VDJdb with VDJmatch, allowing one amino acid substitution in CDR3. TCRdb reprocessed the reads, so every CDR3 protein sequence counts as one entry and DNA is not shown. It is TCRdb's table, rather than the study itself, that gives the V and J calls and clone size. The sample table includes about 380,000 distinct CDR3 sequences. The ten largest clones represent 5.2% of the sample.

Sequenced sample: blood T cells: a sorted CD56 or NKG2C T cell subset, CD4+ or CD8+ T cells, or bulk PBMC T cells (not recorded which). This sequence uses TRBV5-1 and TRBJ1-1; the D call from TCRdb, TRBD1, cannot be confirmed without DNA. The sequence came from a man aged 18-70 years in good health. The CDR3 corresponds to CASTPGGGNTEAFF.